What follows is one T cell receptor (beta chain) and its context. Antigen: not known. The entry originates in a study of OX40 agonist ivuxolimab in advanced cancers. Across the study: Intravenous ivuxolimab at 0.01 to 10 mg/kg was given to patients every 2 weeks.

Only in-frame clones appear in the TCRdb table, and some are missing; sequencing was by immunoSEQ multiplex PCR. The sample holds some 66,000 clones, 75% to 90% seen once. Study conclusions and caveats: CD4+ and CD8+ T cells in blood underwent clonal expansion by week 6 at 0.1 to 3.0 mg/kg.

The sequence was obtained from an adult with an advanced solid tumor such as melanoma, head and neck, liver or kidney cancer. Sequencing used CD4+ or CD8+ T cells sorted from blood, obtained in a trial of the OX40 agonist ivuxolimab.

CDR3 sequence: CAILAGDWGTEAFF. DNA of the CDR3: TGTGCCATTTTGGCAGGGGACTGGGGGACTGAAGCTTTCTTT. V and J are TRBV10-3 and TRBJ1-1, with D maybe TRBD1 (6 bases). Trimming took off 9 bases at V and 5 bases at J, with 19 bases between the two ends. Per the germline V gene, CDR1 is ENHRY and CDR2 is SYGVKD. The CDR3 consists of 14 residues.